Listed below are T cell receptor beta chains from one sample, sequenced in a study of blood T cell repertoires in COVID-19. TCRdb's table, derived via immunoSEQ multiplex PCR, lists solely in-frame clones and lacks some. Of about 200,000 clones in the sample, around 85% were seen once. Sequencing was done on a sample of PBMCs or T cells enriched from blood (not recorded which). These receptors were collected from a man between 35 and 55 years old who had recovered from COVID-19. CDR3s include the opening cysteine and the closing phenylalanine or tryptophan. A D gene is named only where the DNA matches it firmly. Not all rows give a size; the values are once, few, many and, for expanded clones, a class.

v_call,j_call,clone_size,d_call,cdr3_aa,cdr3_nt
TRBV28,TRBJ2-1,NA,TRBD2,CASSLYGSGNNEQFF,TGTGCCAGCAGTTTATACGGTAGCGGGAACAATGAGCAGTTCTTC
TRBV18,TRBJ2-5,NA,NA,CASSRNRSASLKQETQYF,TGTGCCAGCTCTAGAAACAGGTCCGCGTCTCTAAAGCAAGAGACCCAGTACTTC
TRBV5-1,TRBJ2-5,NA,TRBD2,CASGLRSSGSVETQYF,TGCGCCAGCGGCTTAAGGTCTAGCGGGAGTGTAGAGACCCAGTACTTC
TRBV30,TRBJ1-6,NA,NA,CAWSAPGQPESSPLHF,TGTGCCTGGAGTGCCCCAGGACAGCCTGAAAGTTCACCCCTCCACTTT
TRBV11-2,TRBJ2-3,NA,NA,CASSLEGRDTDTQYF,TGTGCCAGCAGCTTGGAGGGCAGGGACACAGATACGCAGTATTTT
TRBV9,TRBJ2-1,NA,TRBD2,CASSALGLASSYNEQFF,TGTGCCAGCAGCGCCTTGGGACTAGCGAGCTCCTACAATGAGCAGTTCTTC
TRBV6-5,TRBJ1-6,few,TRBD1,CASSYIGGRGSPLHF,TGTGCCAGCAGCTATATAGGGGGCCGTGGTTCACCCCTCCACTTT
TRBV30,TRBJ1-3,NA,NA,CAWSVSGNTIYF,TGTGCCTGGAGTGTTTCAGGAAACACCATATATTTT
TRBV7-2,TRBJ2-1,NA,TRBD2,CASSPTGASGALSNEQFF,TGTGCCAGCAGTCCTACAGGAGCCAGCGGGGCTCTGTCCAATGAGCAGTTCTTC
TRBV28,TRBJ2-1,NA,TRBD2,CASRPGTSSYNEQFF,TGTGCCAGCAGGCCCGGGACTAGCTCCTACAATGAGCAGTTCTTC
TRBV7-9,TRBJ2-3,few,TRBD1,CASSFNRGDTQYF,TGTGCCAGCAGCTTCAACAGGGGAGATACGCAGTATTTT
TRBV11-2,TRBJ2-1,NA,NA,CASSLGAGHGNEQFF,TGTGCCAGCAGCTTAGGGGCAGGACACGGCAATGAGCAGTTCTTC
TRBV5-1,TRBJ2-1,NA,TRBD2,CASSLRVAGSYNEQFF,TGCGCCAGCAGCCTCCGAGTAGCGGGGTCCTACAATGAGCAGTTCTTC
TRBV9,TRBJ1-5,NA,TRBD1,CASSVGQGDGKPQHF,TGTGCCAGCAGCGTAGGACAGGGTGATGGTAAGCCCCAGCATTTT
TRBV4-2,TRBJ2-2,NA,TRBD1,CASSHSQGQGNTGELFF,TGTGCCAGCAGCCACAGCCAGGGACAGGGGAACACCGGGGAGCTGTTTTTT
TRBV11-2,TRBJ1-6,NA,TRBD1,CASSSTGTGYSPLHF,TGTGCCAGCAGCTCCACCGGGACAGGGTATTCACCCCTCCACTTT
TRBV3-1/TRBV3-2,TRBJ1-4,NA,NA,CASSQTSSNEKLFF,TGTGCCAGCAGCCAGACAAGCTCTAATGAAAAACTGTTTTTT
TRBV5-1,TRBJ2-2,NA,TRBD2,CASSLEGLAGGAGELFF,TGCGCCAGCAGCTTGGAGGGACTAGCGGGAGGAGCCGGGGAGCTGTTTTTT
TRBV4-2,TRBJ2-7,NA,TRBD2,CASSQNSGRASSHEQYF,TGTGCCAGCAGCCAAAATAGCGGGAGGGCATCAAGCCACGAGCAGTACTTC
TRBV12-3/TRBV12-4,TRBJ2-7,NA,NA,CASSLSTWEQYF,TGTGCCAGCAGTCTATCCACCTGGGAGCAGTACTTC
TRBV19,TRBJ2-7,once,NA,CASSKRGSNEQYF,TGTGCCAGTAGTAAAAGAGGCAGTAACGAGCAGTACTTC
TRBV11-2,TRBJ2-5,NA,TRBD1,CASSLSQDRAQYF,TGTGCCAGCAGCTTATCCCAAGACAGGGCTCAGTACTTC
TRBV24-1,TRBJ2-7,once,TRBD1,CATSSGQGLYEQYF,TGTGCCACCAGTTCGGGACAGGGCTTATACGAGCAGTACTTC
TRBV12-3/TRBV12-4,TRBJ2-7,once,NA,CASSPLYEQYF,TGTGCCAGCAGCCCCCTCTACGAGCAGTACTTC
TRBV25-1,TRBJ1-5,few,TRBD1,CASSAGTGPGQPQHF,TGTGCCAGCAGTGCCGGGACAGGTCCGGGGCAGCCCCAGCATTTT